This TCR beta chain was retrieved from a study of shared clonotypes between healthy human individuals. CDR3 length: 15 amino acids. V was pared by 6 bases and J by 0 bases, with 5 bases of the junction left unmatched. Germline V gives CDR1 MNHEY, CDR2 SVGAGI. Profiled with immunoSEQ multiplex PCR; TCRdb holds only in-frame clones, not every one. The sample records around 2.1 million clones, approximately 94% being singletons. The receptor's source is a man between 18 and 35 years old in good health. The V gene is TRBV6-5, the J gene TRBJ1-3; the match to TRBD1 covers 7 bases. Sequencing was performed on naive CD4+ T cells sorted from blood. Subset: CD45RA+ positively selected. In DNA form, the CDR3 reads TGTGCCAGCAGACCACCAGGGGGCTCTGGAAACACCATATATTTT. As protein: CASRPPGGSGNTIYF.